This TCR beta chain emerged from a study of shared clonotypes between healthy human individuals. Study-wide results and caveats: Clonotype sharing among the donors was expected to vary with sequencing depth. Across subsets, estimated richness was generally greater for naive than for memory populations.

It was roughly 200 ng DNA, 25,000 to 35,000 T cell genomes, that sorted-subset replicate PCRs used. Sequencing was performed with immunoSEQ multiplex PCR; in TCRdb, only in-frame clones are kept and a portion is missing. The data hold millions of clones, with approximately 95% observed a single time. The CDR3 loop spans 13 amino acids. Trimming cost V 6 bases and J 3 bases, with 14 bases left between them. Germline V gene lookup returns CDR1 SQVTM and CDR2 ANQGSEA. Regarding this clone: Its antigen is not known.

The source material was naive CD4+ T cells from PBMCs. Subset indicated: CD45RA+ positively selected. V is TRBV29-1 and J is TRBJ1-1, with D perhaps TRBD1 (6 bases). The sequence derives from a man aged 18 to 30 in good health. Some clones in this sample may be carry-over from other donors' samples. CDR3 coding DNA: TGCAGCGTATCCAGGGGAAGGGACACTGAAGCTTTCTTT. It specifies CSVSRGRDTEAFF.